These 21 T cell receptor beta chains originate from one sample sequenced in a study of post-analysis software for immune sequencing data. Broader study findings: In patients, TRBV5-6, TRBV5-1 and TRBV20-1 belonged to 4 or 5 TRBV segments found more frequently than in controls.

These receptors have no identified antigens. The TCR beta cDNA libraries contained unique molecular identifiers. TCRdb processed the PCR reads anew with MiXCR; each CDR3 protein has one entry. The sample holds approximately 250,000 distinct CDR3 sequences, 30% to 45% seen once. Sample: blood. The receptors were sampled from a girl under 18 with multiple sclerosis.

The DNA of the CDR3 is TGTGCCAGCAGTCCATCCTGGACAGAATCAGGGGAGCTGTTTTTT. Its translation is CASSPSWTESGELFF. The rearrangement joins TRBV6-6 to TRBJ2-2, with D possibly matching TRBD1 (6 bases). The CDR3 consists of 15 residues. With 5 bases removed from V and 8 bases from J, the gap between germline ends came to 18 bases. Germline V gene lookup returns CDR1 MNHNY and CDR2 SVGAGI (reference sequence).

Concerning this clonotype: A single base separates this from a much larger clone, so it may be a read error. The gene calls are TRBV5-1 and TRBJ2-7; tentatively, D is TRBD1 (5 bases). The V gene's germline CDR1 is SGHRS and CDR2 YFSETQ. CDR3 length: 13 amino acids. With 0 bases removed from V and 7 bases from J, the gap between germline ends came to 11 bases. Here the CDR3 DNA reads TGCGCCAGCAGCTTGGCAGGGTCCGATGAGCAGTACTTC. Amino acid sequence: CASSLAGSDEQYF.

V gene TRBV5-1 combines with J gene TRBJ1-2, with D possibly TRBD1 on 6 matching bases. Germline V gene data show CDR1 as SGHRS and CDR2 as YFSETQ. With 0 bases removed from V and 8 bases from J, the gap between germline ends came to 14 bases. The CDR3 spans 14 residues. For the CDR3, the DNA is TGCGCCAGCAGCTTGGAATCAGGGGCGCGAGGCTACACCTTC. This codes for CASSLESGARGYTF.

This clonotype appeared a few times. This chain uses TRBV5-1 with TRBJ1-1; D is possibly TRBD1 (6 bases). The ends were cut back, 4 bases at V and 1 base at J, with 17 bases in the middle. The length of the CDR3 is 16 residues. The V gene's germline CDR1 is SGHRS and CDR2 YFSETQ. CDR3: CASSPRGSGSNTEAFF. CDR3 in DNA: TGCGCCAGCAGCCCCAGGGGATCCGGCTCGAACACTGAAGCTTTCTTT.

The chain is built from TRBV5-1 and TRBJ2-5; D gene uncertain. Germline V lookup: CDR1 SGHRS, CDR2 YFSETQ. The CDR3 covers 18 residues. The V end lost 0 bases, the J end lost 0 bases, and 18 bases lay between the germline ends. The chain's CDR3 is CASSLEPWRSEHQETQYF. The CDR3 bases are TGCGCCAGCAGCTTGGAGCCATGGCGGAGTGAACACCAAGAGACCCAGTACTTC.

This clonotype was recorded at least ten times. The chain is built from TRBV28 and TRBJ2-4, with TRBD2 matching 11 bases. This CDR3 spans 17 amino acids. Trimming cost V 8 bases and J 1 base; bases outside gene matches: 10. Germline loops: CDR1 MDHEN, CDR2 SYDVKM. The CDR3 region is CASSGTSGRRAKNIQYF. The CDR3 region has the DNA TGTGCCAGCTCCGGGACTAGCGGTCGCCGGGCCAAAAACATTCAGTACTTC.

Concerning this clonotype itself: A much larger clone lies a single base off, so this may be a read error. As DNA, the CDR3 is TGTGCCAGCAATCGTCGGGGGGCAAATCAGCCCCAGCATTTT. This codes for CASNRRGANQPQHF. The rearrangement joins TRBV6-2 or TRBV6-3 to TRBJ1-5; D might be TRBD1 (6 bases). The germline V and J ends were trimmed by 7 bases and 4 bases, with 14 bases remaining between them. There are 14 residues in the CDR3. Germline CDR1 reads MNHEY; CDR2 reads SVGEGT.

There are a few counts of this clonotype. V is TRBV6-5 and J is TRBJ1-1; weak D call: TRBD1 (5 bases). Germline-derived CDR1 and CDR2 are MNHEY and SVGAGI. V lost 2 bases and J 5 bases, leaving 6 bases between the germline ends. The CDR3 runs to 12 residues. CDR3 DNA: TGTGCCAGCAGTTACGGGGGAACTGAAGCTTTCTTT. This translates into CASSYGGTEAFF.

There are a few counts of this clonotype. The chain is built from TRBV5-5 and TRBJ1-5; TRBD1 matches at 7 bases. CDR1 is SGHKS and CDR2 is YYEKEE in the germline V gene (reference sequence). The V and J ends lost 0 bases and 4 bases, in that order; junction bases with no gene match: 1. The CDR3 runs to 14 residues. Written as DNA, the CDR3 is TGTGCCAGCAGCTTGGAACAGGGGAATCAGCCCCAGCATTTT. Translation: CASSLEQGNQPQHF.

The sample holds a few counts of this clonotype. A single base separates this from a much larger clone, so it may be a read error. In DNA form, the CDR3 reads TGTGCCAGCAGCTTAGGGGGACATCTGTTCTTC. Its translation is CASSLGGHLFF. The rearrangement joins TRBV7-8 to TRBJ2-1, with D perhaps matching TRBD1 (6 bases). Germline V CDR1 and CDR2: SGHVS, FQNEAQ. V was trimmed by 1 base and J by 15 bases, leaving 10 bases between them. CDR3 length equals 11 residues.

The chain has TRBV7-2 and TRBJ2-2; D is ambiguous. Deletions cut 5 bases from V and 1 base from J, with 8 bases between. Germline CDR1 reads SGHTA; CDR2 reads FQGNSA. The CDR3 is made up of 14 amino acids. CDR3 sequence (DNA): TGTGCCAGCAGCCTTGACCAGAACACCGGGGAGCTGTTTTTT. This sequence encodes CASSLDQNTGELFF. The whole variable domain, remainder taken from reference TRBV7-2 and TRBJ2-2, is GAGVSQSPSNKVTEKGKDVELRCDPISGHTALYWYRQSLGQGLEFLIYFQGNSAPDKSGLPSDRFSAERTGGSVSTLTIQRTQQEDSAVYLCASSLDQNTGELFFGEGSRLTVL.

This clonotype was observed at least ten times. V usage is TRBV20-1 and J usage is TRBJ1-2; 7 nucleotides match TRBD1. Trimming removed 6 bases from V and 6 bases from J; junction bases left unmatched: 4. Germline V gives CDR1 DFQATT, CDR2 SNEGSKA (reference sequence). CDR3 length equals 11 residues. The CDR3 spells CSAPTGNGYTF. For the CDR3, the DNA is TGCAGTGCCCCGACAGGGAATGGCTACACCTTC.

V gene TRBV21-1 combines with J gene TRBJ1-1; the table calls TRBD1, which could not be checked here. TRBV21-1 counts as a pseudogene. CDR3 length: 15 residues. The CDR3 DNA reads TGTGCCAGCAGCAACCGACAGGGATCGAACACTGAAGCTTTCTTT. Its protein product is CASSNRQGSNTEAFF.

This clonotype was picked up many times. The chain has TRBV3-1 and TRBJ2-1; D unclear. V was trimmed by 4 bases and J by 6 bases, leaving 19 bases between them. In germline, CDR1 is LGHDT, CDR2 YNNKEL (reference sequence). The CDR3 consists of 16 residues. In DNA, the CDR3 is TGTGCCAGCAGCCGTTCTCCCGTCGTTGTCTCCAATGAGCAGTTCTTC. Its protein product is CASSRSPVVVSNEQFF.

Ten or more counts support this clonotype. This chain joins TRBV3-1 and TRBJ2-3, with D maybe TRBD2 (5 bases). Deletions cut 0 bases from V and 8 bases from J, with 12 bases between. The germline gives CDR1 LGHDT, CDR2 YNNKEL (reference sequence). The CDR3 loop spans 14 amino acids. The CDR3 sequence: CASSQEASLGTQYF. For the CDR3, the DNA is TGTGCCAGCAGCCAAGAGGCTAGCCTTGGTACGCAGTATTTT.

This clonotype was seen more than once but under ten times. Given a much more abundant clone one base away, this may be a read error. This chain connects TRBV20-1 to TRBJ2-5; possible D gene TRBD1, 5 bases. Matching the DNA end better, TRBJ2-7 makes the J call doubtful. Looked up from germline, CDR1 is DFQATT and CDR2 is SNEGSKA (reference sequence). This CDR3 spans 15 amino acids. Written as DNA, the CDR3 is TGCAGTGTTAGACAGTCGGTCTCCGGTGGCTCCGAGCAGTACTTC. Residues: CSVRQSVSGGSEQYF.

The sample holds many counts of this clonotype. The V gene is TRBV29-1, the J gene TRBJ1-1; D possibly corresponds to TRBD1 (6 bases). Germline V gene lookup returns CDR1 SQVTM and CDR2 ANQGSEA. There are 11 residues in the CDR3. Trimming removed 6 bases from V and 9 bases from J, with 14 bases in between. The CDR3 spells CSVDDRTQAFF. CDR3 bases: TGCAGCGTAGACGACAGGACCCAAGCTTTCTTT.

Comment on this clonotype: This could be a read error, since a much larger clone is one nucleotide away. This chain joins TRBV7-2 and TRBJ2-1; 11 bases are shared with TRBD2. The last part of the DNA fits TRBJ2-7 better; the J call may be wrong. Germline CDR1 is SGHTA and CDR2 is FQGNSA. The CDR3 totals 15 residues. The CDR3 DNA reads as TGTGCCAGCAGTACTAGCGGGAGCTCCTACAATGAGCAGTACTTC. Encoded protein: CASSTSGSSYNEQYF.

As for this clonotype: The junction departs from the called germline gene at one end, perhaps through a read error. The rearrangement joins TRBV11-2 to TRBJ2-5; a possible D gene is TRBD2 (6 bases). Germline CDR1 is SGHAT and CDR2 is FQNNGV. The CDR3 contains 16 residues. The CDR3: CASTRRGISPREIQYF. In DNA, the CDR3 is TGTGCCAGCACTCGGAGGGGAATTTCACCAAGAGAGATCCAGTACTTT. The variable domain in full, with the rest retrieved from reference TRBV11-2 and TRBJ2-5, is EAGVAQSPRYKIIEKRQSVAFWCNPISGHATLYWYQQILGQGPKLLIQFQNNGVVDDSQLPKDRFSAERLKGVDSTLKIQPAKLEDSAVYLCASTRRGISPREIQYFGPGTRLLVL.

This clonotype appeared many times. In nucleotides, the CDR3 is TGTGCCAGCAGGCCGGACGGCAATGAGCAGTTCTTC. Amino acid sequence: CASRPDGNEQFF. V is TRBV7-9 and J is TRBJ2-1; the D is unclear. V dropped 6 bases and J dropped 6 bases, with 9 bases sitting between them. The CDR3 sequence is 12 residues long. Germline V gene sequence: CDR1 SEHNR, CDR2 FQNEAQ (reference sequence).

In this sample, this clonotype turned up many times. V is TRBV4-2 and J is TRBJ2-5, with 7 bases aligning to TRBD1. The V segment lost 8 bases and the J segment 2 bases; nucleotides outside the gene matches: 5. The V gene's germline CDR1 is LGHNA and CDR2 YNFKEQ. The CDR3 covers 13 residues. The CDR3 loop reads CASAQQGQETQYF. The CDR3 DNA follows: TGTGCCAGCGCCCAACAGGGGCAAGAGACCCAGTACTTC.